This T cell receptor (beta chain) was retrieved from a study of T cells after yellow fever vaccination. The V end lost 3 bases, the J end lost 2 bases, and 14 bases lay between the germline ends. Germline CDR1 and CDR2: SGHRS and YFSETQ. The length of the CDR3 is 15 residues. This clonotype has ten or more counts. Via MiXCR, TCRdb re-called the 5' RACE reads, giving one row per CDR3 protein. The sample has 250,000 or so distinct CDR3 sequences; about 3.7% are singletons. The sample here was PBMCs, taken 15 days after the yellow fever booster vaccination. The chain recombines TRBV5-1 with TRBJ2-5; D unresolved. This clonotype originated in a man aged 18 to 29 who received the YFV17D yellow fever vaccine. CDR3 region: CASSSPSSLQETQYF. The DNA for the CDR3 is TGCGCCAGCAGCTCCCCAAGTTCACTTCAAGAGACCCAGTACTTC.